This entry is about one T cell receptor beta chain. Per the study methods: From reference gene primer amplification, estimates of nucleated cell counts were derived. TCRdb keeps only in-frame clones here, not all; method: immunoSEQ multiplex PCR. That table supplies the V and J calls and clone size; D and trimming were determined from the DNA. The sample holds 200,000 to 300,000 clones, approximately 82% seen once. The data stem from a study of blood T cell repertoires in COVID-19. Overall study: Samples came from the United States, Italy and Spain, spanning acute and convalescent COVID-19. The analysed material was cDNA or gDNA that came from T cells, B-cell-depleted T cells, or PBMCs.

Germline V gene data show CDR1 as SEHNR and CDR2 as FQNEAQ (reference sequence). This CDR3 is built from 14 residues. With V trimmed by 5 bases and J by 4 bases, 5 bases remained unmatched. The chain links TRBV7-9 to TRBJ1-2, with TRBD1 identical over 9 bases. The sequencing input was peripheral blood. This TCR came from a middle-aged man who had recovered from COVID-19. The CDR3 region is CASSRTGGPYGYTF. The CDR3 DNA follows: TGTGCCAGCAGCCGTACAGGGGGCCCCTATGGCTACACCTTC.